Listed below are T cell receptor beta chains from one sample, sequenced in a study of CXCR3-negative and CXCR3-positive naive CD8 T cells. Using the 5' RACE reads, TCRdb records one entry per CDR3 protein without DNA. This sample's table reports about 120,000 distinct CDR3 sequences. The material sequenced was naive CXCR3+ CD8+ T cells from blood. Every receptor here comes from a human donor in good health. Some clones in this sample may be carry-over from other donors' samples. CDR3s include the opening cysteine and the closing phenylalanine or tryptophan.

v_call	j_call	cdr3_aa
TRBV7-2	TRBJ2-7	CASSLLGSRAEQYF
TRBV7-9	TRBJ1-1	CASSLDGGEAFF
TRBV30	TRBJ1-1	CAWSAGGYTEAFF
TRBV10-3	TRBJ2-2	CAISDSSGINTGELFF
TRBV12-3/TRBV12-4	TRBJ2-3	CASSFITDTQYF
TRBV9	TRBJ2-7	CASSVGGGTYEQYF
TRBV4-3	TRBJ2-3	CASSQWTSGGAGTQYF
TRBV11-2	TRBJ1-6	CASSSFNSAEGVHSPLHF
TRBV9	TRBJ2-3	CASSVASGGIADTQYF
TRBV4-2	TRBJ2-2	CASSPTGTGGAGELFF
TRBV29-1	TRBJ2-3	CSLTTGASTDTQYF
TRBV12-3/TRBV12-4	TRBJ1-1	CASSLAFSIGAGAFF
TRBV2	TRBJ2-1	CATSDSSGWDEQFF